This entry concerns a single T cell receptor beta chain. Its matching antigen is unknown. This table comes from immunoSEQ multiplex PCR, and its TCRdb copy is limited to in-frame clones, with some not included. Of roughly 1 million clones listed, approximately 70% are singletons. V lost 4 bases to trimming and J lost 2 bases; unmatched junction nucleotides: 14. Germline CDR1 is SGHRS and CDR2 is YFSETQ. This CDR3 is 17 amino acids long. These data come from a study of shared clonotypes between healthy human individuals. About the study: For every donor, three CD4 naive, three CD4 memory, two CD8 naive and one CD8 memory plates were used. Findings and limits, study-wide: Unshared clonotypes carried lower generation probabilities than those common to all four donors. Larger richness was generally estimated for naive than memory subsets.

This sequence joins TRBV5-1 and TRBJ1-1; TRBD1 agrees at 7 bases. This receptor was obtained from a man between 18 and 35 years old in good health. Material for sequencing was memory CD4+ T cells sorted from blood. The subset was: CD45RA-negative fraction. The CDR3: CASSPMAGGNVNTEAFF. CDR3 bases: TGCGCCAGCAGCCCGATGGCAGGGGGTAATGTAAACACTGAAGCTTTCTTT.